The clone carrying this TCR beta chain was recorded only once. Its target is unknown. Between the trimmed V and J ends, which lost 8 bases and 1 base, there was a span of 11 bases. The CDR3 is 13 residues long. Germline CDR1 MNHEY, CDR2 SVGAGI. Analysis merged second doses at about 4 or about 12 weeks. This entry is derived from a study of T cell responses to AZD1222 COVID-19 vaccine. Method: immunoSEQ multiplex PCR; TCRdb's copy keeps in-frame clones and lacks some. The repertoire has roughly 200,000 clones, roughly nine tenths of them found once; the top ten carry nearly 3.5%. Study observations and caveats: Spike-specific TCR repertoires showed rising breadth and depth after two AZD1222 doses.

This receptor was taken from an adult who received the AZD1222 COVID-19 vaccine. The sample was peripheral blood, taken 28 days after the second AZD1222 dose. The genes are TRBV6-5 and TRBJ1-2; no definite D call. The CDR3 spells CASSRAGNYGYTF. The CDR3 DNA reads TGTGCCAGCTCACGAGCGGGTAACTATGGCTACACCTTC.